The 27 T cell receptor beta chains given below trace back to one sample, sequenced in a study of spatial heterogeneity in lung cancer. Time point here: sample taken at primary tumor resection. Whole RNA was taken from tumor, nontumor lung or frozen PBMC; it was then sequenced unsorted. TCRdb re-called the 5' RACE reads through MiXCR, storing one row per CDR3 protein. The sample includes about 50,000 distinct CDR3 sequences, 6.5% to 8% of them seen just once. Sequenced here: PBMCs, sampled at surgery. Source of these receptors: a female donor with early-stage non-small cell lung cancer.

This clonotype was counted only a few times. CDR3 residues: CSVVRRGDLPYEQYF. The DNA for the CDR3 is TGCAGCGTTGTAAGGCGGGGGGATCTTCCCTACGAGCAGTACTTC. The V gene is TRBV29-1, the J gene TRBJ2-7, with 8 nucleotides matching TRBD2. The J segment lost 2 bases and the V segment lost 4 bases, leaving 10 bases of the junction unmatched. Germline-derived CDR1 and CDR2 are SQVTM and ANQGSEA. The CDR3 extends over 15 amino acids.

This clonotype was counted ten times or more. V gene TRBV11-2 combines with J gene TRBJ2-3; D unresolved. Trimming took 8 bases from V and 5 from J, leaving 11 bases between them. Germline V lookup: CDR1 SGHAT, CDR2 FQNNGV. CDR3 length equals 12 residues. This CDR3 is CASARFRDTQYF. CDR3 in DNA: TGTGCCAGCGCTAGATTCCGAGATACGCAGTATTTT.

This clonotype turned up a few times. The CDR3 bases are TGTGCCAGCAGCCGCCCGGGGAGTTCGGGTGAAGCTTTCTTT. It encodes CASSRPGSSGEAFF. The V and J genes are TRBV5-6 and TRBJ1-1; D uncertain. Germline assignment: CDR1 SGHDT and CDR2 YYEEEE. Between the trimmed V and J ends, which lost 4 bases and 7 bases, there was a span of 17 bases. CDR3 length equals 14 residues. Together with reference TRBV5-6 and TRBJ1-1, the CDR3 gives the full variable domain: DAGVTQSPTHLIKTRGQQVTLRCSPKSGHDTVSWYQQALGQGPQFIFQYYEEEERQRGNFPDRFSGHQFPNYSSELNVNALLLGDSALYLCASSRPGSSGEAFFGQGTRLTVV.

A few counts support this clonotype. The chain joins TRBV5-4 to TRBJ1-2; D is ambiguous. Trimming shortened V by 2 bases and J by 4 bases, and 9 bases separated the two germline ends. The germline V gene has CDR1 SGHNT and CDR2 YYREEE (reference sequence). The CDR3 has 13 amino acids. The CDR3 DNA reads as TGTGCCAGCAGCTTCTCCGAGTCCTATGGCTACACCTTC. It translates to CASSFSESYGYTF. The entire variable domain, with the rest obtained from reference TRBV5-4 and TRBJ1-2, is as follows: ETGVTQSPTHLIKTRGQQVTLRCSSQSGHNTVSWYQQALGQGPQFIFQYYREEENGRGNFPPRFSGLQFPNYSSELNVNALELDDSALYLCASSFSESYGYTFGSGTRLTVV.

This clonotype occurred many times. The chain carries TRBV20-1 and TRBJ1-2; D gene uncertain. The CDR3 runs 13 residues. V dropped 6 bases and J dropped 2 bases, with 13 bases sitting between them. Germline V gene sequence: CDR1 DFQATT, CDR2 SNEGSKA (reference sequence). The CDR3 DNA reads TGCAGTGCCCAGAGGCAGTCGAACTATGGCTACACCTTC. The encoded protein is CSAQRQSNYGYTF.

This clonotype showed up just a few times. The CDR3 protein is CASSLVLGNNSPLHF. In nucleotides, the CDR3 is TGTGCCAGCAGCTTAGTGCTGGGGAATAATTCACCCCTCCACTTT. The rearrangement links TRBV7-8 to TRBJ1-6; D call uncertain. CDR3 size: 15 residues. CDR1 and CDR2 from the germline V gene are SGHVS and FQNEAQ. V gave up 1 base and J gave up 5 bases, with 9 bases separating them.

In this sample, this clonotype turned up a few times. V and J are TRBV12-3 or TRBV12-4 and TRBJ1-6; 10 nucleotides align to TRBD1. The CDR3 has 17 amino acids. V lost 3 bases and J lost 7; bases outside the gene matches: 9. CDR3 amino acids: CASSLGPRDRGNSPLHF. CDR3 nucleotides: TGTGCCAGCAGTTTGGGCCCCCGGGACAGGGGAAATTCACCCCTCCACTTT.

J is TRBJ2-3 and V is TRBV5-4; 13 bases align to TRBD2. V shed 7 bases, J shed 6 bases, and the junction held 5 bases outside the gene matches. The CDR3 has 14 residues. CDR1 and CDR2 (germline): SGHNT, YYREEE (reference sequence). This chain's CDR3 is CASGLAGVLDTQYF. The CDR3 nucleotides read TGTGCCAGCGGACTAGCGGGGGTGTTGGATACGCAGTATTTT.

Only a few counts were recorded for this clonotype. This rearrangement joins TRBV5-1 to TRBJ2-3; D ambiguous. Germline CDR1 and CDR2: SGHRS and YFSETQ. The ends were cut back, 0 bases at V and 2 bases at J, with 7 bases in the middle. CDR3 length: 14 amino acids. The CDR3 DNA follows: TGCGCCAGCAGCTTGGTCCTAGACACAGATACGCAGTATTTT. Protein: CASSLVLDTDTQYF.

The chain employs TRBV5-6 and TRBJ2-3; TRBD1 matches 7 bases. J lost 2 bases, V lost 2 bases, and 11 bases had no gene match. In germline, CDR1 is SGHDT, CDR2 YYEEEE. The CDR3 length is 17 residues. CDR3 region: CASSLGPPTGATDTQYF. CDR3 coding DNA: TGTGCCAGCAGCTTAGGCCCCCCTACAGGGGCCACAGATACGCAGTATTTT. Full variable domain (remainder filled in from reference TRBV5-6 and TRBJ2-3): DAGVTQSPTHLIKTRGQQVTLRCSPKSGHDTVSWYQQALGQGPQFIFQYYEEEERQRGNFPDRFSGHQFPNYSSELNVNALLLGDSALYLCASSLGPPTGATDTQYFGPGTRLTVL.

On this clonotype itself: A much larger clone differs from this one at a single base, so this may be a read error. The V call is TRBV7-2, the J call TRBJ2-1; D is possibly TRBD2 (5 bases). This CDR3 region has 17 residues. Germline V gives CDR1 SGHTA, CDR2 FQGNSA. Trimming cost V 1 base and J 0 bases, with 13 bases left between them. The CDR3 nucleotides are TGTGCCAGCAGCTTAGAACCTCGGAGGAGCTCCTACAATGAGCAGTTCTTC. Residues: CASSLEPRRSSYNEQFF.

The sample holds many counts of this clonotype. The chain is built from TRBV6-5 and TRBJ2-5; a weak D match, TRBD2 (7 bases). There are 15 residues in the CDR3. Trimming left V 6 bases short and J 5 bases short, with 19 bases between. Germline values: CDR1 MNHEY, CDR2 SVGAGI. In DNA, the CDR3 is TGTGCCAGCAGCCCTGAGGGGGGGCCGGTTGAGACCCAGTACTTC. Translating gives CASSPEGGPVETQYF.

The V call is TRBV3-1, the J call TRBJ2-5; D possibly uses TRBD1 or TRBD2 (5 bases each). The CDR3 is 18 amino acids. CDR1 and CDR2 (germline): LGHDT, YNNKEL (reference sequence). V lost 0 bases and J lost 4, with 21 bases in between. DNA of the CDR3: TGTGCCAGCAGCCAAGAAAGATGGGACCTCCTCGCGGGAGAGACCCAGTACTTC. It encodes CASSQERWDLLAGETQYF.

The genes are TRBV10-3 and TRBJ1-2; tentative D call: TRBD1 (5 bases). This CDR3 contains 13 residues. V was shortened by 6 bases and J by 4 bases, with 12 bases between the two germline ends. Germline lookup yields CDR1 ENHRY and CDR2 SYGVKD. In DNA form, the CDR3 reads TGTGCCATCAGGGACGGGACGGTCTATGGCTACACCTTC. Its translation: CAIRDGTVYGYTF.

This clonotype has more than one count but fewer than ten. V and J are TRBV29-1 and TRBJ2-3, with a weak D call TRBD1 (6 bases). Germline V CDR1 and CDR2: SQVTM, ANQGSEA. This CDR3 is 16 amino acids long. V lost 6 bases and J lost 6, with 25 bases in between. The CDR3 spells CSVAPVRTEDLDTQYF. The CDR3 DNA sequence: TGCAGCGTCGCCCCGGTTAGGACAGAGGACTTGGATACGCAGTATTTT.

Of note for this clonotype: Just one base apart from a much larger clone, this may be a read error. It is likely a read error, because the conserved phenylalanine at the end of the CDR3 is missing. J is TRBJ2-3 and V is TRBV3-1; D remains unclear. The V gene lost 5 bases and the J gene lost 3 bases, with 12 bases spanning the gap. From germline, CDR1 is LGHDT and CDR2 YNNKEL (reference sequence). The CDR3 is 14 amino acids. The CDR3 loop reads CASSYTRQTDTQYL. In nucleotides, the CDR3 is TGTGCCAGCAGCTATACCCGGCAGACAGATACGCAGTATTTA.

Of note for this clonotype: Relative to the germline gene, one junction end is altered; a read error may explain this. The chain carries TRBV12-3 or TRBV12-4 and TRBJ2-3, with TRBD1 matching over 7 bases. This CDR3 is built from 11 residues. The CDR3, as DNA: TGTGCCAGCAGCCACGACCGGGACAGAGAATTT. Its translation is CASSHDRDREF.

The CDR3 reads CASSITRAAYEQYF. The DNA for the CDR3 is TGTGCCAGCAGTATAACCAGAGCAGCCTACGAGCAGTACTTC. The chain has TRBV6-1 and TRBJ2-7; D remains unclear. Trimming left V 5 bases short and J 2 bases short, with 13 bases between. Germline V gene lookup returns CDR1 MNHNS and CDR2 SASEGT. The CDR3 totals 14 residues.

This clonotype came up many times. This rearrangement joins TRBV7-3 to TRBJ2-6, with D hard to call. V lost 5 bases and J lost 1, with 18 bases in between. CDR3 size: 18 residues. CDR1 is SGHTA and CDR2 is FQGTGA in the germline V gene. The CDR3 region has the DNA TGTGCCAGCAGCCGCGGCGCCCCGGAGTTTTCTGGGGCCAACGTCCTGACTTTC. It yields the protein CASSRGAPEFSGANVLTF.

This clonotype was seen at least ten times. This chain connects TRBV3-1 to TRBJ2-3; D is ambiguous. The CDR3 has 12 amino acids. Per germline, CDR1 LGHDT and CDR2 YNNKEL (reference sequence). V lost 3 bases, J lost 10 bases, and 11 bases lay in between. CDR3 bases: TGTGCCAGCAGCCACAGCCGGAGACCGCAGTATTTT. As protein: CASSHSRRPQYF.

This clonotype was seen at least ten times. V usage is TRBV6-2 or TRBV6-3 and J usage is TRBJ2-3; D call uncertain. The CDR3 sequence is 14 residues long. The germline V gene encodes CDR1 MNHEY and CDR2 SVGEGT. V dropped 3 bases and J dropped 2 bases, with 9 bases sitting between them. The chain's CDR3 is CASSYRLPTDTQYF. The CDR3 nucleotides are TGTGCCAGCAGTTATCGCCTACCCACAGATACGCAGTATTTT.

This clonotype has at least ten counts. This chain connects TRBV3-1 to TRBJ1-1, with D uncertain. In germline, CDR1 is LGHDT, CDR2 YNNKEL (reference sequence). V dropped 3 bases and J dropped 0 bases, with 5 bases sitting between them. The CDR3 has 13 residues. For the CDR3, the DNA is TGTGCCAGCAGCCAGATCATGAACACTGAAGCTTTCTTT. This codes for CASSQIMNTEAFF.

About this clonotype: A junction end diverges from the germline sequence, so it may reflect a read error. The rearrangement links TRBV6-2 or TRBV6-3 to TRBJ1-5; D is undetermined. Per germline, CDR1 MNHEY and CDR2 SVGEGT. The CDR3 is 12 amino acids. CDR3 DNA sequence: TGTGCCAGCAGGCAGGTGGGTCAGCCCCGGCATTTT. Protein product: CASRQVGQPRHF.

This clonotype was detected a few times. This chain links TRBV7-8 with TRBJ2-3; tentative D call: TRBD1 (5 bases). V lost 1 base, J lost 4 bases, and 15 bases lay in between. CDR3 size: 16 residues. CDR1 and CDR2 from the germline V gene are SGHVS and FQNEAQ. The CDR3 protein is CASSLELLAGPDTQYF. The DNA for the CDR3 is TGTGCCAGCAGCTTAGAATTGCTTGCAGGGCCAGATACGCAGTATTTT. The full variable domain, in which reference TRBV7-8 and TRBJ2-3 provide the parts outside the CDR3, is GAGVSQSPRYKVAKRGQDVALRCDPISGHVSLFWYQQALGQGPEFLTYFQNEAQLDKSGLPSDRFFAERPEGSVSTLKIQRTQQEDSAVYLCASSLELLAGPDTQYFGPGTRLTVL.

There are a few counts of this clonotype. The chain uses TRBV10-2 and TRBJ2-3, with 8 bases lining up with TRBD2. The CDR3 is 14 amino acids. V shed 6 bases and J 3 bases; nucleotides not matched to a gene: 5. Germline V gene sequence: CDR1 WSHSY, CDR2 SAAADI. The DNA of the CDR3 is TGCGCCAGCAGGGTACTAGCGGCAACAGATACGCAGTATTTT. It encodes CASRVLAATDTQYF.

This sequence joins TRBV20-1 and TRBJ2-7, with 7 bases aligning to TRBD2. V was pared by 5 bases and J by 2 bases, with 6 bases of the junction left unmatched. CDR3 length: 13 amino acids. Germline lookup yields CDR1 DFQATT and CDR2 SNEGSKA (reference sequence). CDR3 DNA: TGCAGTGCTCGACTAGCAGACACCTACGAGCAGTACTTC. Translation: CSARLADTYEQYF.

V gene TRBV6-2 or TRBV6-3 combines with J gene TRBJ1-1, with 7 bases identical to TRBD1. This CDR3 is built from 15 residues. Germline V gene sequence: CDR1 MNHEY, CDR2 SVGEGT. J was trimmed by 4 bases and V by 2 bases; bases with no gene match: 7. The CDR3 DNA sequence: TGTGCCAGCAGTTACCCGGACAGGAGCCGCACTGAAGCTTTCTTT. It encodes CASSYPDRSRTEAFF.